This T cell receptor (beta chain) was documented in a study of OX40 agonist ivuxolimab in advanced cancers. The wider study: Past anti-PD-1, anti-PD-L1 or anti-CTLA-4 therapy was accepted, and approximately 37% had received some.

Using immunoSEQ multiplex PCR, the repertoire was profiled, and TCRdb retains in-frame clones only, with some absent. The table shows around 68,000 clones, with roughly nine tenths occurring only once. This clone was detected once. Its antigen is not known. General observations from the study: In the 0.1-3.0 mg/kg groups, partial responders showed among the lowest expansion. Both blood CD4+ and CD8+ T cells showed clonal growth by week 6 at 0.1 to 3.0 mg/kg.

V lost 4 bases and J 10 bases, leaving 21 bases between the germline ends. Germline loops: CDR1 SGHRS, CDR2 YFSETQ. This CDR3 comprises 14 residues. This sequence was found in an adult with an advanced solid tumor such as melanoma, head and neck, liver or kidney cancer. Sample: CD4+ or CD8+ T cells sorted from blood, taken in a trial of the OX40 agonist ivuxolimab. This rearrangement joins TRBV5-1 to TRBJ2-7; a possible D gene is TRBD2 (6 bases). CDR3 sequence: CASSLSPSAMGQYF. In nucleotides, the CDR3 is TGCGCCAGCAGCCTCAGCCCTAGCGCAATGGGACAGTACTTC.